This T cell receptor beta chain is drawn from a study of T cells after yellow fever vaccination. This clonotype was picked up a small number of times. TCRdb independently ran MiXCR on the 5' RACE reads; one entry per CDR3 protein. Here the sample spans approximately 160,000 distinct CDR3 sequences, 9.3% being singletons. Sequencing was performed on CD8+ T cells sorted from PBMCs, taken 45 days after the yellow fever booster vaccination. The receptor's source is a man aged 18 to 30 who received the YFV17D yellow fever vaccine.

The CDR3 DNA is TGTGCCAGCAGTCCCTCCCGGGTCGGACACGAGCAGTACTTC. Amino acid sequence: CASSPSRVGHEQYF. This chain connects TRBV7-9 to TRBJ2-7; no definite D call. The V gene lost 6 bases and the J gene lost 5 bases, with 17 bases spanning the gap. The length of the CDR3 is 14 residues. CDR1 and CDR2 from the germline V gene are SEHNR and FQNEAQ (reference sequence).